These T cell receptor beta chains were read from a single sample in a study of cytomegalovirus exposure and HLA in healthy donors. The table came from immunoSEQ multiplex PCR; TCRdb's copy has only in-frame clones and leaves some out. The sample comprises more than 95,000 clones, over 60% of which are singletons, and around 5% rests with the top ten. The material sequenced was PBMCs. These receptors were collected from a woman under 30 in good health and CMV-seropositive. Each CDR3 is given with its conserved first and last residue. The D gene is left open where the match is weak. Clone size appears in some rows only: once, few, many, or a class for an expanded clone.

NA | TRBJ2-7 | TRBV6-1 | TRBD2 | CASSLTSGSHEQYF | TGTGCCAGCAGTCTGACTAGCGGGAGCCACGAGCAGTACTTC
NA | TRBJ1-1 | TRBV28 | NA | CASTHQGTTEAFF | TGTGCCAGCACCCACCAGGGGACCACTGAAGCTTTCTTT
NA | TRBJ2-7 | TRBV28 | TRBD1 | CASSPPPGQGSHEQYF | TGTGCCAGCAGCCCACCCCCGGGACAGGGATCCCACGAGCAGTACTTC
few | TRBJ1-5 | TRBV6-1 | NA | CASSASPQGNTQPQHF | TGTGCCAGCAGTGCCTCCCCTCAGGGGAATACTCAGCCCCAGCATTTT
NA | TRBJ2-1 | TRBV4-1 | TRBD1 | CASSQDWDRYYNEQFF | TGCGCCAGCAGCCAAGATTGGGACAGGTACTACAATGAGCAGTTCTTC
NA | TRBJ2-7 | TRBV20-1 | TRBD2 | CSVGLAGEQYF | TGCAGTGTAGGACTAGCAGGCGAGCAGTACTTC
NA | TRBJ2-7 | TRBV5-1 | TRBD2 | CASSLAGTSGASYEQYF | TGCGCCAGCAGCTTGGCAGGGACTAGCGGGGCCAGCTACGAGCAGTACTTC
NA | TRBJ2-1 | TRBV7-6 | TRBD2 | CASSLVWEGNYNEQFF | TGTGCCAGCAGCTTAGTATGGGAGGGCAACTACAATGAGCAGTTCTTC
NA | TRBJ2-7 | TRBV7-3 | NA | CASSKQGGGAYEQYF | TGTGCCAGCAGCAAACAGGGCGGGGGAGCCTACGAGCAGTACTTC
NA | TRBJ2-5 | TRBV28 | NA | CASTFRGPQETQYF | TGTGCCAGCACGTTCAGGGGACCCCAAGAGACCCAGTACTTC
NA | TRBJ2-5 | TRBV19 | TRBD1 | CASNRQGETQYF | TGTGCCAGTAATAGACAGGGGGAGACCCAGTACTTC
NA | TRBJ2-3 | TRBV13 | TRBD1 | CASSSGQGRRTQYF | TGTGCCAGCAGCTCGGGACAGGGCCGTCGTACGCAGTATTTT
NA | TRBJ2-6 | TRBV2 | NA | CARHSGANVLTF | TGTGCCAGACACTCTGGGGCCAACGTCCTGACTTTC
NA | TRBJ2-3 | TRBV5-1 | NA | CASSLTGTASTDTQYF | TGCGCCAGCAGCTTGACAGGGACCGCTAGCACAGATACGCAGTATTTT
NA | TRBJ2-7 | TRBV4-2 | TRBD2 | CASSLTSGTYEQYF | TGTGCCAGCAGCCTGACTAGCGGGACCTACGAGCAGTACTTC
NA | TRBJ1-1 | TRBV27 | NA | CASHPTGKNTEAFF | TGTGCCAGCCATCCAACGGGGAAAAACACTGAAGCTTTCTTT
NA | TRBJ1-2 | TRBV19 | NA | CASSIDGPGAGYTF | TGTGCCAGTAGTATCGACGGACCTGGGGCGGGCTACACCTTC
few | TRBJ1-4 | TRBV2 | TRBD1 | CASSAGGLYEKLFF | TGTGCCAGCAGTGCAGGGGGATTGTATGAAAAACTGTTTTTT
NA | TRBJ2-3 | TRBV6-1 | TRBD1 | CASADRAQPTDTQYF | TGTGCCAGCGCCGACAGGGCTCAACCCACAGATACGCAGTATTTT
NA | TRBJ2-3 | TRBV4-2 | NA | CASSPQTLTDTQYF | TGTGCCAGCAGCCCACAGACCCTCACAGATACGCAGTATTTT
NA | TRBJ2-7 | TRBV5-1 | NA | CASSFQGPGYEQYF | TGCGCCAGCAGCTTCCAGGGTCCGGGCTACGAGCAGTACTTC
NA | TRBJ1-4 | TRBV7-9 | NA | CASSTDSASGEKLFF | TGTGCCAGCAGCACCGACAGCGCCTCCGGGGAAAAACTGTTTTTT
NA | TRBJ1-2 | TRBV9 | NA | CASSVAPQANYGYTF | TGTGCCAGCAGCGTAGCCCCTCAGGCGAACTATGGCTACACCTTC
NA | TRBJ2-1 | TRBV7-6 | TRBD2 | CASSSAAGGGEQFF | TGTGCCAGCAGCTCCGCCGCGGGGGGGGGTGAGCAGTTCTTC
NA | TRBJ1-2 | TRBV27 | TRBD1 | CASRRQGDIGNYGYTF | TGTGCCAGCAGAAGACAGGGCGATATCGGTAACTATGGCTACACCTTC
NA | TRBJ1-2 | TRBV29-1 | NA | CSVDRGGYTF | TGCAGCGTTGATAGGGGTGGCTACACCTTC
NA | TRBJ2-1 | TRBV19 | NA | CASSSGNEQFF | TGTGCCAGTAGTAGCGGGAATGAGCAGTTCTTC
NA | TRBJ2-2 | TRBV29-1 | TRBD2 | CSVQSGSGGELFF | TGCAGCGTTCAGAGCGGGAGCGGCGGGGAGCTGTTTTTT
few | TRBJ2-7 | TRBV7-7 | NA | CASSLAAGDEQYF | TGTGCTAGCAGCTTAGCGGCGGGCGACGAGCAGTACTTC
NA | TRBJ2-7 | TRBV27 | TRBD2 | CASSLLGTSGRLNEQYF | TGTGCCAGCAGTCTCCTAGGGACTAGCGGGAGATTAAACGAGCAGTACTTC
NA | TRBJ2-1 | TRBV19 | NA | CASTIYHPGERSSYNEQFF | TGTGCCAGTACCATATATCATCCCGGGGAGCGGAGCTCCTACAATGAGCAGTTCTTC
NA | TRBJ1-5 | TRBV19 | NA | CASTSGGQGSAGNQPQHF | TGTGCCAGTACCTCGGGGGGACAAGGGTCGGCGGGCAATCAGCCCCAGCATTTT
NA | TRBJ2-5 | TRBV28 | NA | CASSPSGSQTQYF | TGTGCCAGCAGTCCCTCAGGGTCTCAGACCCAGTACTTC
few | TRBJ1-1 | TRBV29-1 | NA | CSVRDTVLMNTEAFF | TGCAGCGTACGGGATACAGTCCTCATGAACACTGAAGCTTTCTTT
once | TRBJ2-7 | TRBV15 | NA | CATSTGISYEQYF | TGTGCCACCAGCACAGGTATCTCCTACGAGCAGTACTTC
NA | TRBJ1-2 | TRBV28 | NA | CASKGLGWGYTF | TGTGCCAGCAAAGGACTAGGCTGGGGCTACACCTTC
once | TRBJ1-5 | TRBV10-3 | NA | CAISESQDSNQPQHF | TGTGCCATCAGTGAGTCACAGGATAGCAATCAGCCCCAGCATTTT
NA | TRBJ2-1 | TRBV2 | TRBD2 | CASSALTSGSMGWFF | TGTGCCAGCAGCGCATTAACTAGCGGGAGCATGGGCTGGTTCTTC
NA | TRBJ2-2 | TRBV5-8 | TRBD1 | CASSFDRGWWTGELFF | TGTGCCAGCAGCTTTGACAGGGGTTGGTGGACCGGGGAGCTGTTTTTT
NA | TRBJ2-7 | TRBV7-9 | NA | CASSLGAGHQGYEQYF | TGTGCCAGCAGCCTCGGTGCAGGGCACCAAGGCTACGAGCAGTACTTC
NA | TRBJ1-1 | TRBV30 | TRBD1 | CAWKRVDRDTGEAFF | TGTGCCTGGAAGCGAGTGGACAGGGATACGGGTGAAGCTTTCTTT
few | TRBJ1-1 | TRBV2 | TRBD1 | CASRGDTGGGEAFF | TGTGCCAGCAGGGGGGATACAGGGGGCGGTGAAGCTTTCTTT
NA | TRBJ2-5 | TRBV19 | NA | CASSILKGETQYF | TGTGCCAGTAGTATCTTAAAGGGGGAGACCCAGTACTTC
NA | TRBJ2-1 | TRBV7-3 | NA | CASSLSRDNEQFF | TGTGCCAGCAGCTTAAGCCGGGACAATGAGCAGTTCTTC
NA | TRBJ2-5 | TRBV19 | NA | CASSIKLLETQYF | TGTGCCAGTAGTATAAAACTCTTAGAGACCCAGTACTTC
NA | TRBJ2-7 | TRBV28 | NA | CASSLTRGRAYEQYF | TGTGCCAGCAGTTTAACTCGCGGCCGAGCCTACGAGCAGTACTTC
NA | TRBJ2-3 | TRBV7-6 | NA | CASSTTSGGPSTDTQYF | TGTGCCAGCAGCACCACTTCAGGAGGCCCTAGCACAGATACGCAGTATTTT
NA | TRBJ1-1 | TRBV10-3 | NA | CAISDIMNTEAFF | TGTGCCATCAGTGACATCATGAACACTGAAGCTTTCTTT
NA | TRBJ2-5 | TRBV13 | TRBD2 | CASSYRQREQKETQYF | TGTGCCAGCAGCTACCGACAGCGGGAACAGAAAGAGACCCAGTACTTC
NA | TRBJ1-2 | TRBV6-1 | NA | CASKSSLAYGYTF | TGTGCCAGCAAATCTTCCCTAGCCTATGGCTACACCTTC
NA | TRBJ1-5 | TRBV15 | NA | CATSRDGGDNQPQHF | TGTGCCACCAGCAGAGATGGGGGGGACAATCAGCCCCAGCATTTT
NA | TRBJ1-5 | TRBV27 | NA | CASSPLPGANQPQHF | TGTGCCAGCAGCCCTCTTCCAGGGGCAAATCAGCCCCAGCATTTT